This T cell receptor beta chain was found in a study of shared clonotypes between healthy human individuals. Study-wide context: Researchers assigned three CD4 naive, three CD4 memory, two CD8 naive and one CD8 memory plate to each donor.

The study's findings and limits: When compared with the clonotypes that were shared by all four sorted-subset donors, the non-shared clonotypes turned out to have lower generation probabilities.

Positive CCR7 selection of CD45RO-negative cells yielded the naive CD8 cells, and terminally differentiated effector memory CD45RA+ cells were excluded. Donors had no recently reported acute infections or vaccinations and were HIV-negative. A word on this clone: Antigen: not known.

TCRdb's copy holds only in-frame clones and misses some; the assay was immunoSEQ multiplex PCR. The sample has some 2,100,000 clones; about 92% are singletons. Germline lookup yields CDR1 SGHRS and CDR2 YFSETQ. The CDR3 is made up of 16 amino acids. V shed 4 bases, J shed 0 bases, and the junction held 7 bases outside the gene matches. This receptor was identified in a man aged 18 to 30 in good health. Some clones in this sample may be carry-over from other donors' samples. The sample comprised naive CD8+ T cells from PBMCs. This chain connects TRBV5-1 to TRBJ2-1; the match to TRBD1 covers 7 bases. The CDR3 DNA reads TGCGCCAGCAGCCTGTTGACAGGGAGCTCCTACAATGAGCAGTTCTTC. This encodes CASSLLTGSSYNEQFF. The variable domain in full, completed from reference TRBV5-1 and TRBJ2-1, reads KAGVTQTPRYLIKTRGQQVTLSCSPISGHRSVSWYQQTPGQGLQFLFEYFSETQRNKGNFPGRFSGRQFSNSRSEMNVSTLELGDSALYLCASSLLTGSSYNEQFFGPGTRLTVL.